These T cell receptor beta chains were read from a single sample in a study of long-term antiretroviral therapy in people with HIV. Clones were read by immunoSEQ multiplex PCR, and TCRdb kept only the in-frame ones, dropping some. This table has 20,000 or so clones, 76% appearing once. The starting material was unsorted PBMCs, obtained 0.5 years before starting antiretroviral therapy. These receptors were taken from a man between 18 and 29 years old with HIV. Both conserved end residues are part of each CDR3. The order of the fields is V gene, J gene, clone size, D gene, CDR3 protein, CDR3 DNA. A D gene is named only where the DNA matches it firmly. Size values are once, few and many counts, or a class for expanded clones, and some rows have none.

V gene: TRBV28
J gene: TRBJ2-3
clone size: NA
D gene: TRBD1
CDR3 protein: CASRQPGQGISDTQYF
CDR3 DNA: TGTGCCAGCAGACAACCGGGACAGGGGATTTCCGATACGCAGTATTTT

V gene: TRBV27
J gene: TRBJ1-1
clone size: NA
D gene: TRBD1
CDR3 protein: CASSSTTGVGDTEAFF
CDR3 DNA: TGTGCCAGCAGTTCAACTACAGGGGTGGGTGACACTGAAGCTTTCTTT

V gene: TRBV27
J gene: TRBJ2-7
clone size: once
D gene: NA
CDR3 protein: CASSIPGTDTYEQYF
CDR3 DNA: TGTGCCAGCAGTATACCCGGGACCGATACCTACGAGCAGTACTTC

V gene: TRBV7-6
J gene: TRBJ1-4
clone size: NA
D gene: NA
CDR3 protein: CASSLESQLNEKLFF
CDR3 DNA: TGTGCCAGCAGCTTAGAAAGTCAGCTTAATGAAAAACTGTTTTTT

V gene: TRBV19
J gene: TRBJ2-7
clone size: NA
D gene: NA
CDR3 protein: CASSSSPSSYEQYF
CDR3 DNA: TGTGCCAGTAGTAGCAGCCCGAGCTCCTACGAGCAGTACTTC

V gene: TRBV7-6
J gene: TRBJ1-3
clone size: NA
D gene: TRBD1
CDR3 protein: CASSKGQGRGNTIYF
CDR3 DNA: TGTGCCAGCAGCAAGGGACAGGGCCGAGGAAACACCATATATTTT

V gene: TRBV7-3
J gene: TRBJ2-1
clone size: NA
D gene: TRBD2
CDR3 protein: CASGPAGGPYNEQFF
CDR3 DNA: TGTGCCAGCGGTCCGGCGGGAGGGCCCTACAATGAGCAGTTCTTC

V gene: TRBV28
J gene: TRBJ1-1
clone size: NA
D gene: TRBD1
CDR3 protein: CASNIAGGESTEAFF
CDR3 DNA: TGTGCCAGCAATATAGCAGGGGGCGAAAGCACTGAAGCTTTCTTT

V gene: TRBV11-3
J gene: TRBJ2-1
clone size: NA
D gene: TRBD2
CDR3 protein: CASSLGGISGPANEQFF
CDR3 DNA: TGTGCCAGCAGCTTAGGAGGGATTAGCGGGCCTGCTAATGAGCAGTTCTTC

V gene: TRBV10-2
J gene: TRBJ1-4
clone size: few
D gene: NA
CDR3 protein: CASSEDSREKLFF
CDR3 DNA: TGCGCCAGCAGTGAGGACAGCCGGGAAAAACTGTTTTTT

V gene: TRBV4-3
J gene: TRBJ2-7
clone size: NA
D gene: NA
CDR3 protein: CASSQDQTWRRKHYEQYF
CDR3 DNA: TGCGCCAGCAGCCAAGATCAAACATGGCGGAGGAAGCACTACGAGCAGTACTTC

V gene: TRBV11-1
J gene: TRBJ2-6
clone size: NA
D gene: TRBD1
CDR3 protein: CASSLRQGPGANVLTF
CDR3 DNA: TGTGCCAGCAGCTTACGACAGGGCCCCGGGGCCAACGTCCTGACTTTC

V gene: TRBV11-2
J gene: TRBJ2-7
clone size: NA
D gene: NA
CDR3 protein: CASSLPRGWYEQYF
CDR3 DNA: TGTGCCAGCAGCTTACCTCGGGGTTGGTACGAGCAGTACTTC

V gene: TRBV28
J gene: TRBJ2-7
clone size: NA
D gene: TRBD1
CDR3 protein: CASRRQGSYEQYF
CDR3 DNA: TGTGCCAGCAGGCGACAGGGCTCCTACGAGCAGTACTTC

V gene: TRBV5-1
J gene: TRBJ2-5
clone size: few
D gene: NA
CDR3 protein: CASSLFFQAGQETQYF
CDR3 DNA: TGCGCCAGCAGCTTGTTTTTTCAGGCAGGACAAGAGACCCAGTACTTC

V gene: TRBV11-2
J gene: TRBJ1-4
clone size: NA
D gene: NA
CDR3 protein: CASSLTFTTEAGQEKLFF
CDR3 DNA: TGTGCCAGCAGCTTAACTTTCACTACCGAGGCAGGACAGGAAAAACTGTTTTTT

V gene: TRBV5-6
J gene: TRBJ2-3
clone size: NA
D gene: TRBD2
CDR3 protein: CASSWGGLAGDSDTQYF
CDR3 DNA: TGTGCCAGCAGCTGGGGCGGACTAGCGGGAGATTCGGATACGCAGTATTTT